These 19 T cell receptor beta chains share one sample of origin, sequenced in a study of tumor-infiltrating lymphocytes in primary liver carcinoma. With 500 to 650 ng total RNA as template and a constant-region primer, TCR beta cDNA was made. Three nested multiplex PCR rounds of slightly modified ARM-PCR generated TCR beta libraries. In the first two PCR rounds, TRBV1-TRBV30 forward primers were paired with a C-beta reverse primer, and each round lasted about 9 cycles. TCRdb processed the multiplex PCR reads anew with MiXCR; each CDR3 protein has one entry. The sample includes about 200,000 distinct CDR3 sequences, 65% of them seen just once. RNA was extracted from whole blood without cell sorting, alongside germline DNA. The sequenced sample consisted of peripheral blood. These receptor sequences come from a woman aged 55-75 years with primary liver carcinoma and hepatitis B virus infection.

Note on this clonotype: Being one base from a much bigger clone, this may be a read error. The chain is built from TRBV4-1 and TRBJ2-5; 8 bases agree with TRBD2. Germline loops: CDR1 MGHRA, CDR2 YSYEKL. This CDR3 has 17 amino acids. The CDR3 region has the DNA TGTGCCAGCAGCCAAGGTATGGGGCGGGAGGCCCCAGAGACCCAGTACTTC. Amino acids: CASSQGMGREAPETQYF.

Note on this clonotype: This could be a read error, since a much larger clone is one nucleotide away. CDR3 nucleotides: TGCAGCGTTGATAATGGTAGCGGAAGCTACCAAGAGACCCAGTACTTC. Residues: CSVDNGSGSYQETQYF. V usage is TRBV29-1 and J usage is TRBJ2-5; D is possibly TRBD2 (6 bases). The germline CDR1 and CDR2 sequences are SQVTM and ANQGSEA. This CDR3 has 16 residues. Trimming removed 3 bases at V and 0 bases at J, with 17 bases between.

Turning to this clonotype: This may be a read error, as it is one base from a much larger clone. The chain uses TRBV6-1 and TRBJ1-2; 11 bases match TRBD1. Germline CDR1 MNHNS, CDR2 SASEGT. With V trimmed by 8 bases and J by 10 bases, 9 bases remained unmatched. The CDR3 length is 13 residues. CDR3 in amino acids: CASRDRGFLDYTF. DNA of the CDR3: TGTGCCAGCCGGGACAGGGGGTTCTTAGACTACACCTTC.

A remark on this clonotype: Possible read error: a much larger clone is one base away. This rearrangement joins TRBV5-4 to TRBJ2-1; D possibly corresponds to TRBD2 (6 bases). Germline V gives CDR1 SGHNT, CDR2 YYREEE (reference sequence). The CDR3 covers 17 residues. Written as DNA, the CDR3 is TGTGCCAGCAGCTTGGGACCTCTGGCTAGCGCAGACAATGAGCGGTTCTTC. Protein product: CASSLGPLASADNERFF. The full variable domain, rest sourced from reference TRBV5-4 and TRBJ2-1, is ETGVTQSPTHLIKTRGQQVTLRCSSQSGHNTVSWYQQALGQGPQFIFQYYREEENGRGNFPPRFSGLQFPNYSSELNVNALELDDSALYLCASSLGPLASADNERFFGPGTRLTVL.

The chain uses TRBV28 and TRBJ2-5, with D uncertain. Germline CDR1 is MDHEN and CDR2 is SYDVKM. The germline V and J ends were trimmed by 4 bases and 4 bases, with 10 bases remaining between them. The CDR3 runs 13 residues. CDR3 coding DNA: TGTGCCAGCAGTTCCACGAGGCGAGAGACCCAGTACTTC. This sequence encodes CASSSTRRETQYF.

This clonotype was observed at least ten times. The J gene is TRBJ1-1, the V gene TRBV12-3 or TRBV12-4; D is unresolved. Trimming took off 2 bases at V and 7 bases at J, with 8 bases between the two ends. This CDR3 has 12 residues. The CDR3 spells CASSLQSLEAFF. The CDR3 DNA follows: TGTGCCAGCAGTTTACAGAGTCTTGAAGCTTTCTTT.

This clonotype showed up just a few times. The chain carries TRBV6-1 and TRBJ2-7, with 9 bases matching TRBD1. The CDR3 runs 13 residues. V lost 6 bases to trimming and J lost 6 bases; unmatched junction nucleotides: 6. CDR1 is MNHNS and CDR2 is SASEGT in the germline V gene. The CDR3 region is CASSRDRVGEQYF. DNA of the CDR3: TGTGCCAGCAGCCGGGACAGGGTGGGCGAGCAGTACTTC.

This clonotype was seen more than once but under ten times. At one of its ends the junction is not consistent with the germline gene, which may arise from a read error. The CDR3: CASSLEAGTNTEAFF. The CDR3, as DNA: TGTGCCAGCAGCCTAGAGGCGGGGACGAACACTGAAGCTTTCTTT. The rearrangement links TRBV11-2 to TRBJ1-1, with D possibly being TRBD1 (5 bases). This CDR3 spans 15 amino acids. The V gene's germline CDR1 is SGHAT and CDR2 FQNNGV.

With regard to this clonotype: A junction boundary mismatches the germline segment, possibly from a read error. V and J are TRBV11-1 and TRBJ2-3; 7 bases fit TRBD1. The CDR3 consists of 15 residues. Germline lookup yields CDR1 SGHAT and CDR2 FQDESV (reference sequence). This CDR3 is CASSSRQGDGDAQYF. The CDR3 DNA reads as TGTGCCAGCAGCTCCCGACAGGGTGATGGAGATGCGCAGTATTTT.

The DNA for the CDR3 is TGTGCCAGCGGCCCAACAGCGGTCTCTGGAAACACCATATATTTT. Protein product: CASGPTAVSGNTIYF. This chain connects TRBV7-9 to TRBJ1-3; D gene uncertain. Trimming took 8 bases from V and 0 from J, leaving 14 bases between them. The CDR3 is made up of 15 amino acids. Looked up from germline, CDR1 is SEHNR and CDR2 is FQNEAQ (reference sequence). Together with reference TRBV7-9 and TRBJ1-3, the CDR3 gives the full variable domain: DTGVSQNPRHKITKRGQNVTFRCDPISEHNRLYWYRQTLGQGPEFLTYFQNEAQLEKSRLLSDRFSAERPKGSFSTLEIQRTEQGDSAMYLCASGPTAVSGNTIYFGEGSWLTVV.

Comments on this clonotype: Sequence at one end of the junction differs from germline and may be a read error. The gene calls are TRBV5-4 and TRBJ2-1; TRBD1 matches at 10 bases. Germline CDR1 and CDR2: SGHNT and YYREEE (reference sequence). This CDR3 is 15 amino acids long. CDR3 region: CAGSLDRGRNNEQFF. DNA for the CDR3: TGTGCCGGCAGCTTGGACAGGGGGAGGAACAATGAGCAGTTCTTC.

A note on this clonotype: Given a much more abundant clone one base away, this may be a read error. The CDR3 spells CAGSLATVEYTDTQYF. Here the CDR3 DNA reads TGTGCCGGCAGCTTGGCCACAGTCGAATACACAGATACGCAGTATTTT. This chain uses TRBV5-4 with TRBJ2-3, with no clear D. Germline assignment: CDR1 SGHNT and CDR2 YYREEE (reference sequence). CDR3 length: 16 residues.

This clonotype was picked up a small number of times. Compared with germline, one end of the junction differs, possibly owing to a read error. The rearrangement uses TRBV7-8 and TRBJ2-6, with 7 bases identical to TRBD2. The germline gives CDR1 SGHVS, CDR2 FQNEAQ. The CDR3 extends over 16 amino acids. CDR3 bases: TGTACCAGCAGCTTACGGGGGGTCTCTGGGGCCAACGTCCTGACTTTC. It encodes CTSSLRGVSGANVLTF. The full variable domain, completed using reference TRBV7-8 and TRBJ2-6, is GAGVSQSPRYKVAKRGQDVALRCDPISGHVSLFWYQQALGQGPEFLTYFQNEAQLDKSGLPSDRFFAERPEGSVSTLKIQRTQQEDSAVYLCTSSLRGVSGANVLTFGAGSRLTVL.

Remarks on this clonotype: Being one base from a much bigger clone, this may be a read error. The genes are TRBV29-1 and TRBJ2-3, with D tentatively TRBD2 (6 bases). CDR3 length equals 17 residues. From germline, CDR1 is SQVTM and CDR2 ANQGSEA. CDR3 DNA: TGCAGCGTTCCGGGGGAAGGGGCACAAAGTTGGTCAGATACGCGGTATTTT. This gives the protein CSVPGEGAQSWSDTRYF.

A word on this clonotype: One end of the junction fails to match germline, which may point to a read error. This rearrangement joins TRBV11-2 to TRBJ2-3, with no clear D. The CDR3 consists of 14 residues. CDR1 and CDR2 from the germline V gene are SGHAT and FQNNGV. The CDR3 nucleotides are TGTGCCAGCAGCTTGAGCTGCTCCACAGACACGCAGTATTTT. Protein sequence: CASSLSCSTDTQYF.

Concerning this clonotype itself: A junction boundary mismatches the germline segment, possibly from a read error. The chain combines TRBV11-1 with TRBJ2-1; D is possibly TRBD2 (7 bases). In germline, CDR1 is SGHAT, CDR2 FQDESV (reference sequence). This CDR3 spans 14 amino acids. The CDR3 nucleotides are TGTGCCAGCGGCTTGGGAGGGGGAGCCAATGAGCAGTTCTTC. It encodes CASGLGGGANEQFF. Based on the CDR3 plus reference TRBV11-1 and TRBJ2-1, the full variable domain is EAEVAQSPRYKITEKSQAVAFWCDPISGHATLYWYRQILGQGPELLVQFQDESVVDDSQLPKDRFSAERLKGVDSTLKIQPAELGDSAMYLCASGLGGGANEQFFGPGTRLTVL.

This clonotype was found many times. V and J are TRBV11-2 and TRBJ1-1, with D unclear. V lost 1 base to trimming and J lost 2 bases, with 5 bases between them. Germline lookup yields CDR1 SGHAT and CDR2 FQNNGV. The CDR3 runs to 13 residues. The CDR3 DNA reads as TGTGCCAGCAGCTTAGGAGATAACACTGAAGCTTTCTTT. The encoded protein is CASSLGDNTEAFF.

V and J are TRBV11-3 and TRBJ2-5; TRBD2 might be the D (5 bases). Germline CDR1 reads SGHNT; CDR2 reads YENEEA. This CDR3 is built from 14 residues. Trimming shortened V by 4 bases and J by 4 bases, and 13 bases separated the two germline ends. The CDR3, as DNA: TGTGCCAGCAGCTCCCGGGATTACCGAGAGACCCAGTACTTC. Translated: CASSSRDYRETQYF.

The CDR3: CVNSSRFREKAYNEQFF. The CDR3 DNA sequence: TGTGTCAACAGCTCTAGATTCAGGGAGAAAGCCTACAATGAGCAGTTCTTC. The chain carries TRBV11-1 and TRBJ2-1; D assignment may be TRBD1 or TRBD2 (5 bases each). The CDR3 loop spans 17 amino acids. Germline V lookup: CDR1 SGHAT, CDR2 FQDESV (reference sequence).